This TCR beta chain stems from a study of cytomegalovirus exposure and HLA in healthy donors. Using immunoSEQ multiplex PCR, the repertoire was profiled, and TCRdb retains in-frame clones only, with some absent. The data contain 100,000 or so clones, about 86% of them singletons. Study-level results: It was reportedly the case that the classifier diagnosed cytomegalovirus status with high specificity and sensitivity. In vitro, a few CMV-associated chains proved specific for CMV antigens.

Germline V gene data show CDR1 as SNHLY and CDR2 as FYNNEI. The CDR3 is 15 residues long. The J segment lost 6 bases and the V segment lost 6 bases, leaving 9 bases of the junction unmatched. In the case of this clone: Its antigen is unidentified.

This sequence originates from a young woman in good health and CMV-seropositive. Sequencing was done on a sample of PBMCs. The rearrangement links TRBV2 to TRBJ2-2; 8 bases match TRBD1. The CDR3 spells CASRRVQGAAGELFF. Written as DNA, the CDR3 is TGTGCCAGCAGAAGAGTCCAGGGGGCTGCCGGGGAGCTGTTTTTT.